This TCR beta chain was sequenced for a study of CD8+ T cells in alopecia areata. On the study more broadly: Scoring of treated patients' severity used the percentage of affected scalp area.

Extracted RNA was reverse transcribed into cDNA, the sequencing template. Produced via immunoSEQ multiplex PCR; TCRdb's table is partial and in-frame only. The repertoire includes 150,000 to 200,000 clones, roughly 50% of them detected once, and 16% sits in the top ten. Specified treatment: oral pan-JAK inhibitor, 5-10 mg twice daily. CDR1 and CDR2 from the germline V gene are SGHAT and FQNNGV. The CDR3 is 15 residues long. J was trimmed by 5 bases and V by 4 bases; bases with no gene match: 9. Here the sequenced sample was CD4+ T cells sorted from blood, taken at approximately week 56, from a patient treated with tofacitinib. This receptor was obtained from a human donor with alopecia areata. The rearrangement links TRBV11-2 to TRBJ2-5; 8 positions agree with TRBD1. DNA of the CDR3: TGTGCCAGCAGCTCCCGATCTACAGGGGGGGAGACCCAGTACTTC. The encoded protein is CASSSRSTGGETQYF. Complete variable domain (other parts from reference TRBV11-2 and TRBJ2-5): EAGVAQSPRYKIIEKRQSVAFWCNPISGHATLYWYQQILGQGPKLLIQFQNNGVVDDSQLPKDRFSAERLKGVDSTLKIQPAKLEDSAVYLCASSSRSTGGETQYFGPGTRLLVL.